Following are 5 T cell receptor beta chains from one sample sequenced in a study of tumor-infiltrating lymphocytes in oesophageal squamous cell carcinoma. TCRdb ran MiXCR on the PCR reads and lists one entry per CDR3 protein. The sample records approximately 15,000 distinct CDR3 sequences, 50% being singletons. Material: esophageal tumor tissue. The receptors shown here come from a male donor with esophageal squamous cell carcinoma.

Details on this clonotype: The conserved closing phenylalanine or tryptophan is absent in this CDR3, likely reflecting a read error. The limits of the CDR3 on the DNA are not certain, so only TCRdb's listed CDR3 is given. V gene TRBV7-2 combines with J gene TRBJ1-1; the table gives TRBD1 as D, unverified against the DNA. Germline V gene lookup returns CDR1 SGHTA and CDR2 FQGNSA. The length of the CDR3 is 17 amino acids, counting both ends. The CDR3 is CASSLEDRRSFPSTSAP.

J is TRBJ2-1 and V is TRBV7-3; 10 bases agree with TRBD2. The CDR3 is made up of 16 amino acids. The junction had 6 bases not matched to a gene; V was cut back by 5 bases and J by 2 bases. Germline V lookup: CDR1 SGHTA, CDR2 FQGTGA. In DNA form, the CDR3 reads TGTGCCAGCAGCACCTCTAGCGGGAGTACCTACAATGAGCAGTTCTTC. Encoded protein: CASSTSSGSTYNEQFF.

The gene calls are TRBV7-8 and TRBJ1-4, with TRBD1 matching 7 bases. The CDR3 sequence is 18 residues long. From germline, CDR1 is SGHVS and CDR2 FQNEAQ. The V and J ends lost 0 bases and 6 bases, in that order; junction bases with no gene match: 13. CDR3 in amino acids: CASSLARTGSPWDEKLFF. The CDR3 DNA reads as TGTGCCAGCAGCTTAGCGAGGACAGGTTCCCCCTGGGATGAAAAACTGTTTTTT.

The CDR3 DNA follows: TGTGCCAGCAGCTTAGCCTCAGAGCGAGGCGGGCAGTACTTC. Amino acids: CASSLASERGGQYF. V is TRBV7-8 and J is TRBJ2-3; no firm D call. The J call may be incorrect, as the DNA end agrees better with TRBJ2-7. The CDR3 is made up of 14 amino acids. The germline gives CDR1 SGHVS, CDR2 FQNEAQ.

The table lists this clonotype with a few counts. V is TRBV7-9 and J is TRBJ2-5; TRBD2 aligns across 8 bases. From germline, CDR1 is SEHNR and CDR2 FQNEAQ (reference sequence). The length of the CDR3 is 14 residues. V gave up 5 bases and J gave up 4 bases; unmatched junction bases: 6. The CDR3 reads CASSLTGTRETQYF. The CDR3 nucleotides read TGTGCCAGCAGCCTTACAGGGACTAGAGAGACCCAGTACTTC.